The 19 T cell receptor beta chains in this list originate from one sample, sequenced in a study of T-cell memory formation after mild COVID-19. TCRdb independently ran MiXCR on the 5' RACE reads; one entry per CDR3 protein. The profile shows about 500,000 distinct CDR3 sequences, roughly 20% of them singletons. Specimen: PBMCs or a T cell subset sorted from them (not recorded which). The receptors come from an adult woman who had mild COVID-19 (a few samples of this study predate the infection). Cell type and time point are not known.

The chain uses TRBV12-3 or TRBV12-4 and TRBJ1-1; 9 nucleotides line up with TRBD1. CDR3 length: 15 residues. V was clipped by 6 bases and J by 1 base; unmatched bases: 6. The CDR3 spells CASSAQDRGNTEAFF. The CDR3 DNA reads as TGTGCCAGCAGCGCCCAGGACAGGGGGAACACTGAAGCTTTCTTT.

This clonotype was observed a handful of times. The CDR3 DNA reads as TGCGCCAGCAGGGTCGGGGCTAATTCACCCCTCCACTTT. Its protein is CASRVGANSPLHF. This chain links TRBV5-1 with TRBJ1-6, with D perhaps matching TRBD1 (5 bases). CDR1 SGHRS and CDR2 YFSETQ come from the germline V gene. The CDR3 loop spans 13 amino acids. The germline V and J ends were trimmed by 5 bases and 6 bases, with 9 bases remaining between them.

The CDR3 reads CAWRPGETQYF. CDR3 coding DNA: TGTGCCTGGAGGCCCGGGGAGACCCAGTACTTC. V usage is TRBV30 and J usage is TRBJ2-5; no reliable D call. Trimming shortened V by 3 bases and J by 5 bases, and 7 bases separated the two germline ends. The CDR3 sequence is 11 residues long. Germline V gene data show CDR1 as GTSNPN and CDR2 as SVGIG (reference sequence).

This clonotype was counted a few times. The CDR3 region has the DNA TGTGCCAGCAGCGTAGCTCGATACAATGAGCAGTTCTTC. The encoded protein is CASSVARYNEQFF. The chain employs TRBV9 and TRBJ2-1; D is uncertain. Germline CDR1 SGDLS, CDR2 YYNGEE. The V and J ends lost 0 bases and 4 bases respectively, with 5 bases between them. CDR3 length equals 13 residues.

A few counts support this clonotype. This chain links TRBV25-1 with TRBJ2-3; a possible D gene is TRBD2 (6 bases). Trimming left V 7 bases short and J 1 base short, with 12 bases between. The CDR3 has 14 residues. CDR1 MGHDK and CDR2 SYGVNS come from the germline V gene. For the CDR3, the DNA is TGTGCCAGCACAAATGGAGGGGGCACAGATACGCAGTATTTT. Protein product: CASTNGGGTDTQYF.

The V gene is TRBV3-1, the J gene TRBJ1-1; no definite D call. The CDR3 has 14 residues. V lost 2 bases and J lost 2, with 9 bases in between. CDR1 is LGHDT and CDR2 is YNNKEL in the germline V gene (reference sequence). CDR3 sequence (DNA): TGTGCCAGCAGCCAAAACTCAGGTAACACTGAAGCTTTCTTT. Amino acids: CASSQNSGNTEAFF.

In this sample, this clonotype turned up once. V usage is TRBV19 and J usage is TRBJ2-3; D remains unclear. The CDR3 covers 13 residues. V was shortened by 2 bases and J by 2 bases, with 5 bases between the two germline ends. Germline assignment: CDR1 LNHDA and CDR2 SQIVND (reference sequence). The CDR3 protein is CASSISLTDTQYF. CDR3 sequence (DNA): TGTGCCAGTAGTATATCTCTCACAGATACGCAGTATTTT.

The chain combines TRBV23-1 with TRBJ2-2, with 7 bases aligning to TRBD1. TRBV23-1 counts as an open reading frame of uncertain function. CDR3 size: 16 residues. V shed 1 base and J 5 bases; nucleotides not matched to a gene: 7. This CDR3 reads CASSQWRQGGTGELFF. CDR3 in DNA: TGCGCCAGCAGTCAATGGCGACAGGGCGGTACCGGGGAGCTGTTTTTT.

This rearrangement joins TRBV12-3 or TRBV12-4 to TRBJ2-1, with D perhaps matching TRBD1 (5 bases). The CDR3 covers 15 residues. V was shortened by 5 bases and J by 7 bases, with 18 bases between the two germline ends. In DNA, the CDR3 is TGTGCCAGCAGTCAGCAGGGAAATGTACTGAATGAGCAGTTCTTC. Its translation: CASSQQGNVLNEQFF.

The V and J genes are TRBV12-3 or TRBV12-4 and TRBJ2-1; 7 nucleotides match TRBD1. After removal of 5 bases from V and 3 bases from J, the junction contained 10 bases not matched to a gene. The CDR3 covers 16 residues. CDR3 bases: TGTGCCAGCAGTGGGAATTCCGGGACAGTCTACAATGAGCAGTTCTTC. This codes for CASSGNSGTVYNEQFF.

CDR3 in amino acids: CASSLAGFHTEAFF. The CDR3 DNA reads TGTGCCAGCAGCTTGGCGGGGTTCCACACTGAAGCTTTCTTT. The chain joins TRBV21-1 to TRBJ1-1. TRBV21-1 is a pseudogene segment. CDR3 length: 14 amino acids.

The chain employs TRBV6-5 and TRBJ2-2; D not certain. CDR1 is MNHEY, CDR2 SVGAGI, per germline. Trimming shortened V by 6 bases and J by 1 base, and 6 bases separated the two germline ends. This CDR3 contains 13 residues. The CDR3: CASRAWNTGELFF. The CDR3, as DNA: TGTGCCAGCAGAGCATGGAACACCGGGGAGCTGTTTTTT.

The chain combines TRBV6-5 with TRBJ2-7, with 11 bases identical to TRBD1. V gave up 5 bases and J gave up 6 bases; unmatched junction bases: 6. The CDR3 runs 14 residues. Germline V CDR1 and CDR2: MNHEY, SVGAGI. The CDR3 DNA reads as TGTGCCAGCAGTATCCGGGACAGGGGGTCCGAGCAGTACTTC. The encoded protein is CASSIRDRGSEQYF.

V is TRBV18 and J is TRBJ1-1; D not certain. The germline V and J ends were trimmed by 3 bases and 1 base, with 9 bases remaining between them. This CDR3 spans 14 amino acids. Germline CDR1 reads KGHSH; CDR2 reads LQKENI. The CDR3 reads CASSPISRNTEAFF. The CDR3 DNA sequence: TGTGCCAGCTCACCGATTTCACGGAACACTGAAGCTTTCTTT.

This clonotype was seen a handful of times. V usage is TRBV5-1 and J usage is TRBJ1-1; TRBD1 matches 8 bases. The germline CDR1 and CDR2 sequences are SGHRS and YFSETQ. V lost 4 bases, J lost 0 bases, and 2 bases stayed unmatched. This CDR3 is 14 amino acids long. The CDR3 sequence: CASSTTGVNTEAFF. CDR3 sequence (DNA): TGCGCCAGCAGCACGACAGGGGTGAACACTGAAGCTTTCTTT.

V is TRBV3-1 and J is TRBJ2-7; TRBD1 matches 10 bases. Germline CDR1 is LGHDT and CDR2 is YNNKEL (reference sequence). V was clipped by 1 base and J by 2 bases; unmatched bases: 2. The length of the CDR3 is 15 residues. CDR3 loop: CASSQGDRGPYEQYF. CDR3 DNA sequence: TGTGCCAGCAGCCAAGGCGACAGGGGGCCCTACGAGCAGTACTTC.

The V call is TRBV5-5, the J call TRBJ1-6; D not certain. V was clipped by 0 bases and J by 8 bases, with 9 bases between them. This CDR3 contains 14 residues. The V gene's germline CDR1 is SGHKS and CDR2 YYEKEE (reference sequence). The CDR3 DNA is TGTGCCAGCAGCTTGGGGACGCCGGATTCACCCCTCCACTTT. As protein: CASSLGTPDSPLHF.

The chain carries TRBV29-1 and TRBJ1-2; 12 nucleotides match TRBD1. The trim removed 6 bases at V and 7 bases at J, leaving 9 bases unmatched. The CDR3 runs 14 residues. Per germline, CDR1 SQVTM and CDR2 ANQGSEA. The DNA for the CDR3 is TGCAGCGTCGATCCGGGACAGGGGGCGCTTGGCTACACCTTC. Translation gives CSVDPGQGALGYTF.

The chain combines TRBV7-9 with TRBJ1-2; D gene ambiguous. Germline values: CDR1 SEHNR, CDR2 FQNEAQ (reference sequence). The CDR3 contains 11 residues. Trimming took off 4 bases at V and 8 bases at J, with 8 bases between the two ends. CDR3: CASSSGSGYTF. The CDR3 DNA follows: TGTGCCAGCAGCTCCGGTTCGGGCTACACCTTC.